This is a list of T cell receptor beta chains from one sample in a study of radiation and T cells in renal cell carcinoma. The method was immunoSEQ multiplex PCR; TCRdb's version includes in-frame clones alone and lacks a portion of them. The repertoire has 120,000 to 150,000 clones, approximately 86% of them found once; the top ten carry 15% to 20%. Source: blood, taken from a patient whose treatment included radiotherapy and nephrectomy. These receptor sequences come from a woman in her forties or fifties with renal cell carcinoma. Each CDR3 is given with its conserved first and last residue. The D gene is left open where the match is weak. Clone size is not always given. Where it is, it says once, few, many or a class for expanded clones.

v_call	j_call	clone_size	d_call	cdr3_aa	cdr3_nt
TRBV5-4	TRBJ1-1	-	-	CASSLNTEAFF	TGTGCCAGCAGCTTGAACACTGAAGCTTTCTTT
TRBV28	TRBJ1-1	-	-	CASRPPNTEAFF	TGTGCCAGCAGACCCCCCAACACTGAAGCTTTCTTT
TRBV28	TRBJ2-7	-	-	CALGGIYEQYF	TGTGCCCTGGGGGGCATCTACGAGCAGTACTTC
TRBV20-1	TRBJ1-2	-	-	CSAYSGDGYTF	TGCAGTGCGTATTCGGGAGATGGCTACACCTTC
TRBV5-1	TRBJ2-3	-	-	CASSLGLDTDTQYF	TGCGCCAGCAGCTTGGGACTCGACACAGATACGCAGTATTTT
TRBV5-6	TRBJ2-7	-	TRBD1	CASSLDRGNEQYF	TGTGCCAGCAGCTTGGACAGGGGGAACGAGCAGTACTTC
TRBV9	TRBJ2-7	-	TRBD1	CASSGGTAPLVYEQYF	TGTGCCAGCAGCGGGGGGACAGCCCCTTTGGTCTACGAGCAGTACTTC
TRBV10-1	TRBJ2-1	-	-	CASSESAGPEFF	TGCGCCAGCAGTGAGTCTGCAGGCCCAGAGTTCTTC
TRBV6-1	TRBJ2-1	-	-	CASDVTVGGKGEQFF	TGTGCCAGCGATGTAACGGTCGGAGGGAAGGGTGAGCAGTTCTTC
TRBV5-6	TRBJ2-5	-	-	CASSLVGGQETQYF	TGTGCCAGCAGCTTGGTCGGGGGTCAAGAGACCCAGTACTTC
TRBV5-6	TRBJ2-3	-	TRBD2	CASRATSGGTDTQYF	TGTGCCAGCAGGGCTACTAGCGGGGGCACAGATACGCAGTATTTT
TRBV9	TRBJ2-5	-	-	CASSVVQGGCRTVQETQYF	TGTGCCAGCAGCGTAGTACAAGGCGGGTGTAGGACAGTCCAAGAGACCCAGTACTTC
TRBV4-1	TRBJ2-7	-	-	CASSQERAPEQYF	TGCGCCAGCAGCCAAGAGAGGGCACCAGAGCAGTACTTC
TRBV6-5	TRBJ1-2	-	-	CASSYGTGGLSYTF	TGTGCCAGCAGTTACGGGACCGGCGGTCTAAGCTACACCTTC
TRBV4-3	TRBJ1-1	-	-	CASSQDLGRVNTEAFF	TGCGCCAGCAGCCAAGATCTCGGACGGGTGAACACTGAAGCTTTCTTT
TRBV7-9	TRBJ1-2	-	-	CASSLGQNYGYTF	TGTGCCAGCAGCTTGGGGCAGAACTATGGCTACACCTTC
TRBV9	TRBJ2-2	-	TRBD2	CASSDTSGDPNTGELFF	TGTGCCAGCAGTGATACTAGCGGAGACCCGAACACCGGGGAGCTGTTTTTT
TRBV5-6	TRBJ1-5	-	-	CASSLAGDLNQPQHF	TGTGCCAGCAGCTTGGCCGGGGACCTTAATCAGCCCCAGCATTTT
TRBV7-2	TRBJ2-7	-	TRBD1	CASSLRDSAYEQYF	TGTGCCAGCAGCTTACGGGACAGCGCCTACGAGCAGTACTTC
TRBV27	TRBJ2-2	-	-	CASSSHSNTGELFF	TGTGCCAGCAGTTCACACTCGAACACCGGGGAGCTGTTTTTT
TRBV5-1	TRBJ1-5	-	TRBD1	CASSPTGDQPQHF	TGCGCCAGCAGCCCGACAGGGGATCAGCCCCAGCATTTT
TRBV19	TRBJ2-7	-	-	CASSIVQGSSYEQYF	TGTGCCAGTAGTATAGTTCAGGGGAGCTCCTACGAGCAGTACTTC
TRBV5-5	TRBJ2-7	-	-	CASSWVRGAWEQYF	TGTGCCAGCAGCTGGGTCCGGGGCGCGTGGGAGCAGTACTTC
TRBV7-3	TRBJ2-2	-	-	CASSRTGSSAGELFF	TGTGCCAGCAGCAGAACAGGGTCGTCGGCCGGGGAGCTGTTTTTT
TRBV18	TRBJ1-6	-	-	CASSPSDTNSPLHF	TGTGCCAGCTCACCATCGGACACAAATTCACCCCTCCACTTT
TRBV5-4	TRBJ2-7	-	TRBD2	CASSVTSGSFHEQYF	TGTGCCAGCAGCGTGACTAGCGGGAGCTTCCACGAGCAGTACTTC
TRBV7-9	TRBJ2-1	-	-	CASSLTLSYNEQFF	TGTGCCAGCAGCTTAACCCTCTCCTACAATGAGCAGTTCTTC
TRBV11-2	TRBJ2-7	-	TRBD1	CASSSGTGPFYEQYF	TGTGCCAGCAGCTCAGGGACAGGGCCGTTCTACGAGCAGTACTTC
TRBV7-2	TRBJ2-3	-	TRBD2	CASSPRAGEADTQYF	TGTGCCAGCAGCCCCCGCGCGGGGGAGGCAGATACGCAGTATTTT
TRBV5-1	TRBJ2-7	-	-	CASSRGSNEQYF	TGCGCCAGCAGCCGTGGGTCTAACGAGCAGTACTTC
TRBV7-8	TRBJ2-2	once	-	CASSLTAINTGELFF	TGTGCCAGCAGTCTAACCGCTATAAACACCGGGGAGCTGTTTTTT
TRBV19	TRBJ2-5	-	TRBD1	CALVFPWDRGRETQYF	TGTGCCCTAGTATTCCCTTGGGACAGGGGGCGAGAGACCCAGTACTTC
TRBV7-9	TRBJ1-4	-	-	CASSLEQTNEKLFF	TGTGCCAGCAGCTTAGAACAGACCAACGAAAAACTGTTTTTT
TRBV11-2	TRBJ1-1	once	-	CASGLTPLGTEAFF	TGTGCCAGCGGCCTTACTCCTCTGGGGACTGAAGCTTTCTTT
TRBV2	TRBJ1-2	-	-	CASRAGWGGYTF	TGTGCCAGCAGGGCGGGCTGGGGTGGCTACACCTTC
TRBV4-3	TRBJ2-1	-	TRBD2	CASSPTGLAGGIEQFF	TGCGCCAGCAGCCCCACCGGACTAGCGGGAGGAATTGAGCAGTTCTTC
TRBV11-2	TRBJ2-5	once	-	CASSRGAGKETQYF	TGTGCCAGCAGCAGAGGGGCAGGGAAAGAGACCCAGTACTTC
TRBV6-6	TRBJ1-1	-	TRBD1	CASSSTGGRTEAFF	TGTGCCAGCAGTAGCACAGGGGGCCGCACTGAAGCTTTCTTT
TRBV5-6	TRBJ1-1	-	TRBD1	CASSTTGLRNTEAFF	TGTGCCAGCAGCACGACAGGGCTCAGGAACACTGAAGCTTTCTTT
TRBV5-6	TRBJ2-7	-	-	CASSLDSGFYEQYF	TGTGCCAGCAGCTTGGATTCAGGGTTCTACGAGCAGTACTTC
TRBV7-2	TRBJ2-1	-	TRBD1	CASSFTGTGNEQFF	TGTGCCAGCAGCTTTACCGGGACAGGGAACGAGCAGTTCTTC
TRBV9	TRBJ1-4	-	-	CASTPTPTQEKLFF	TGTGCCAGCACCCCAACCCCGACACAAGAAAAACTGTTTTTT
TRBV28	TRBJ1-2	-	-	CASTGPGIGYTF	TGTGCCAGCACGGGTCCAGGGATAGGCTACACCTTC
TRBV7-6	TRBJ2-5	-	-	CASSFGPIQETQYF	TGTGCCAGCAGCTTCGGACCCATTCAAGAGACCCAGTACTTC
TRBV19	TRBJ2-7	-	-	CASSSSWGSYEQYF	TGTGCCAGTAGCTCCTCTTGGGGTTCCTACGAGCAGTACTTC
TRBV10-3	TRBJ2-7	-	TRBD2	CAIRTTGGEQYF	TGTGCCATCAGAACGACCGGGGGGGAGCAGTACTTC
TRBV5-1	TRBJ2-5	once	-	CASSPGLFQETQYF	TGCGCCAGCAGCCCGGGACTGTTCCAAGAGACCCAGTACTTC